This T cell receptor beta chain appears in the sequencing data of a study of blood T cell repertoires in COVID-19. This clone has only a few counts. This CDR3 is 16 amino acids long. CDR1 LNHDA and CDR2 SQIVND come from the germline V gene (reference sequence). V lost 6 bases, J lost 2 bases, and 7 bases stayed unmatched. TCRdb's copy holds only in-frame clones and misses some; the assay was immunoSEQ multiplex PCR. The sample consists of 250,000 or so clones, approximately 91% of them appearing once. The chain carries TRBV19 and TRBJ2-2, with TRBD2 identical over 9 bases. Sequencing used peripheral blood. The source is a woman aged 55-75 years with acute or convalescent COVID-19. In nucleotides, the CDR3 is TGTGCCAGTAGCGGCCTAGCGGGGATAAACACCGGGGAGCTGTTTTTT. Amino acids: CASSGLAGINTGELFF.